The present entry profiles one T cell receptor (beta chain) with its context. Its cognate antigen is unknown. Clones were sequenced by immunoSEQ multiplex PCR, and TCRdb holds only the in-frame ones, with some missing. The sample has some 63,000 clones; about four fifths are singletons. This record comes from a study of OX40 agonist ivuxolimab in advanced cancers. At the level of the study: Dose-escalation patients were diagnosed with hepatocellular carcinoma, melanoma, renal cell cancer or head and neck cancer. Regarding the study as a whole: CD4+ and CD8+ blood T cells expanded clonally by week 6 at 0.1 to 3.0 mg/kg. CD8+ T cells showed, on average, more clonal expansion than CD4+ cells.

Looked up from germline, CDR1 is MNHEY and CDR2 is SVGAGI. V gave up 8 bases and J gave up 8 bases; unmatched junction bases: 13. The CDR3 has 15 amino acids. This rearrangement joins TRBV6-5 to TRBJ1-4; 8 positions agree with TRBD1. The source material was CD4+ or CD8+ T cells sorted from blood, sampled in a trial of the OX40 agonist ivuxolimab. This TCR was recovered from an adult with an advanced solid tumor such as melanoma, head and neck, liver or kidney cancer. Here the CDR3 DNA reads TGTGCCAGCTCCTCCCCGGGGACAGGAGAAGAAAAACTGTTTTTT. This codes for CASSSPGTGEEKLFF.